The 22 T cell receptor beta chains listed next were all sequenced from one sample in a study of cytomegalovirus exposure and HLA in healthy donors. The primer mix had 60 Vbeta and 13 Jbeta primers. Clones were read by immunoSEQ multiplex PCR, and TCRdb kept only the in-frame ones, dropping some. The table includes roughly 280,000 clones, under 80% detected once. Sequenced sample: PBMCs. Source of these receptors: a female donor in good health and CMV-seronegative.

In its sample, this clone was seen a few times. This chain connects TRBV7-9 to TRBJ2-3; no firm D call. Germline CDR1 reads SEHNR; CDR2 reads FQNEAQ (reference sequence). The CDR3 contains 13 residues. The V end lost 3 bases, the J end lost 4 bases, and 8 bases lay between the germline ends. CDR3 sequence reads: CASSFLRADTQYF. In DNA form, the CDR3 reads TGTGCCAGCAGCTTTTTAAGAGCAGATACGCAGTATTTT.

The chain carries TRBV14 and TRBJ1-1; no definite D call. Per the germline V gene, CDR1 is SGHDN and CDR2 is FVKESK. Trimming took off 0 bases at V and 4 bases at J, with 12 bases between the two ends. The CDR3 runs 15 residues. CDR3: CASSQERRIGTEAFF. The DNA for the CDR3 is TGTGCCAGCAGCCAAGAAAGGCGGATTGGCACTGAAGCTTTCTTT.

Points on this clone: The junction departs from the called germline gene at one end, perhaps through a read error. The genes are TRBV7-9 and TRBJ1-1, with D hard to call. The CDR3 is 15 amino acids. The germline V gene has CDR1 SEHNR and CDR2 FQNEAQ (reference sequence). CDR3 in amino acids: CSSSLSDGGNTEAFF. Written as DNA, the CDR3 is TGTTCCAGCAGCTTATCCGACGGCGGGAACACTGAAGCTTTCTTT.

The chain is built from TRBV15 and TRBJ1-1; 8 bases fit TRBD1. The CDR3 runs 15 residues. Per the germline V gene, CDR1 is LNHNV and CDR2 is YYDKDF (reference sequence). Germline trimming cut 1 base from V and 0 bases from J; bases unmatched to any gene: 1. The CDR3 DNA reads TGTGCCACCAGCAGAGGACAGGGGATGAACACTGAAGCTTTCTTT. Protein: CATSRGQGMNTEAFF.

The chain joins TRBV28 to TRBJ1-5; TRBD1 is a possible D gene (6 bases). The V end lost 6 bases, the J end lost 5 bases, and 11 bases lay between the germline ends. CDR3 size: 13 residues. Germline-derived CDR1 and CDR2 are MDHEN and SYDVKM. As DNA, the CDR3 is TGTGCCAGCAGGTTACAGGGTCATCAGCCCCAGCATTTT. As protein: CASRLQGHQPQHF. Together with reference TRBV28 and TRBJ1-5, the CDR3 gives the full variable domain: DVKVTQSSRYLVKRTGEKVFLECVQDMDHENMFWYRQDPGLGLRLIYFSYDVKMKEKGDIPEGYSVSREKKERFSLILESASTNQTSMYLCASRLQGHQPQHFGDGTRLSIL.

The V and J genes are TRBV7-8 and TRBJ2-7; 10 bases agree with TRBD1. Germline V gene sequence: CDR1 SGHVS, CDR2 FQNEAQ. Trimming removed 8 bases from V and 3 bases from J; junction bases left unmatched: 4. The CDR3 length is 13 residues. CDR3 sequence: CASRWDRGYEQYF. DNA of the CDR3: TGTGCCAGCCGATGGGACAGGGGCTACGAGCAGTACTTC.

This chain joins TRBV5-4 and TRBJ1-1; D is uncertain. This CDR3 spans 15 amino acids. V shed 0 bases and J shed 1 base, with 10 bases lying between them. Germline CDR1 and CDR2: SGHNT and YYREEE (reference sequence). CDR3 sequence reads: CASSLGLSWNTEAFF. The CDR3 DNA reads as TGTGCCAGCAGCTTGGGCCTGAGCTGGAACACTGAAGCTTTCTTT.

This sequence joins TRBV9 and TRBJ2-3; 11 nucleotides line up with TRBD1. J lost 0 bases, V lost 4 bases, and 4 bases had no gene match. CDR1 is SGDLS and CDR2 is YYNGEE in the germline V gene. CDR3 length: 16 residues. The CDR3 region is CASSPGQGGSTDTQYF. The CDR3 DNA is TGTGCCAGCAGCCCGGGACAGGGGGGGAGCACAGATACGCAGTATTTT.

The chain recombines TRBV5-1 with TRBJ1-2, with TRBD1 identical over 7 bases. The junction had 18 bases not matched to a gene; V was cut back by 4 bases and J by 3 bases. Germline values: CDR1 SGHRS, CDR2 YFSETQ. This CDR3 contains 18 residues. Here the CDR3 DNA reads TGCGCCAGCAGCCGCCTGACGGATCGACAGGGAGTAGACTATGGCTACACCTTC. Translation: CASSRLTDRQGVDYGYTF. Together with reference TRBV5-1 and TRBJ1-2, the CDR3 gives the full variable domain: KAGVTQTPRYLIKTRGQQVTLSCSPISGHRSVSWYQQTPGQGLQFLFEYFSETQRNKGNFPGRFSGRQFSNSRSEMNVSTLELGDSALYLCASSRLTDRQGVDYGYTFGSGTRLTVV.

The chain employs TRBV5-1 and TRBJ2-3; 14 positions match TRBD2. Germline CDR1 reads SGHRS; CDR2 reads YFSETQ. V was pared by 4 bases and J by 6 bases, with 10 bases of the junction left unmatched. The CDR3 length is 17 residues. The CDR3 here is CASSTEPGLAGVDTQYF. The CDR3 nucleotides read TGCGCCAGCAGCACCGAACCGGGACTAGCGGGAGTGGATACGCAGTATTTT.

The chain recombines TRBV6-5 with TRBJ2-7, with TRBD2 matching over 9 bases. The CDR3 is 15 residues long. Germline CDR1 and CDR2: MNHEY and SVGAGI. The trim removed 5 bases at V and 2 bases at J, leaving 7 bases unmatched. CDR3 sequence reads: CASSVTSGITYEQYF. CDR3 in DNA: TGTGCCAGCAGTGTGACTAGCGGAATAACCTACGAGCAGTACTTC.

The chain carries TRBV11-3 and TRBJ2-7; TRBD1 matches at 11 bases. Per the germline V gene, CDR1 is SGHNT and CDR2 is YENEEA. The CDR3 runs 15 residues. Unmatched junction bases numbered 5, after V lost 3 bases and J lost 4 bases. The CDR3 nucleotides are TGTGCCAGCAGCTTTCCGGGACAGGGGGTTTACGAGCAGTACTTC. It is translated as CASSFPGQGVYEQYF. The full variable domain, rest sourced from reference TRBV11-3 and TRBJ2-7, is EAGVVQSPRYKIIEKKQPVAFWCNPISGHNTLYWYLQNLGQGPELLIRYENEEAVDDSQLPKDRFSAERLKGVDSTLKIQPAELGDSAVYLCASSFPGQGVYEQYFGPGTRLTVT.

The V call is TRBV13, the J call TRBJ2-3; 14 bases line up with TRBD2. This CDR3 is 17 amino acids long. Germline CDR1 is PRHDT and CDR2 is FYEKMQ (reference sequence). Unmatched junction bases numbered 8, after V lost 5 bases and J lost 4 bases. The CDR3 sequence: CASSPFRLAGGADTQYF. The CDR3 DNA reads TGTGCCAGCAGCCCGTTTCGACTAGCGGGAGGGGCAGATACGCAGTATTTT.

The CDR3 region is CASSAGTSVYEQYF. The CDR3 nucleotides read TGTGCCAGCAGTGCAGGGACTAGCGTATACGAGCAGTACTTC. The chain uses TRBV6-1 and TRBJ2-7; 10 bases are shared with TRBD2. The CDR3 runs to 14 residues. V shed 4 bases, J shed 4 bases, and the junction held 4 bases outside the gene matches. Germline V gene lookup returns CDR1 MNHNS and CDR2 SASEGT.

The genes are TRBV19 and TRBJ1-1; 7 positions agree with TRBD1. Germline V gives CDR1 LNHDA, CDR2 SQIVND (reference sequence). The CDR3 sequence is 14 residues long. J was trimmed by 7 bases and V by 1 base; bases with no gene match: 6. CDR3 sequence (DNA): TGTGCCAGTAGTATAGGGGGGACAGCCTATGAAGCTTTCTTT. Encoded protein: CASSIGGTAYEAFF.

This clone was recorded only once. The chain carries TRBV27 and TRBJ1-5; D uncertain. V was cut by 3 bases and J by 4 bases, with 4 bases left in between. The germline CDR1 and CDR2 sequences are MNHEY and SMNVEV (reference sequence). This CDR3 spans 12 amino acids. CDR3 sequence (DNA): TGTGCCAGCAGTTTCAGAAATCAGCCCCAGCATTTT. This sequence encodes CASSFRNQPQHF.

This clone has more than one count but fewer than ten. The chain employs TRBV2 and TRBJ1-1; 7 bases match TRBD1. Per the germline V gene, CDR1 is SNHLY and CDR2 is FYNNEI. The CDR3 contains 14 residues. V shed 7 bases, J shed 1 base, and the junction held 6 bases outside the gene matches. The CDR3 is CASTPGTANTEAFF. The DNA for the CDR3 is TGTGCCAGCACCCCCGGGACAGCGAACACTGAAGCTTTCTTT.

V usage is TRBV30 and J usage is TRBJ2-3, with 9 positions matching TRBD2. CDR1 and CDR2 from the germline V gene are GTSNPN and SVGIG (reference sequence). V was pared by 0 bases and J by 2 bases, with 18 bases of the junction left unmatched. This CDR3 region has 20 residues. The CDR3 bases are TGTGCCTGGAGTGTATCTGCGGGCGGTTTGGGACTAGCCCTCACAGATACGCAGTATTTT. It translates to CAWSVSAGGLGLALTDTQYF.

Of note for this clone: This sample also contains other DNA sequences that code for the same CDR3. The V call is TRBV2, the J call TRBJ2-6; D not certain. The CDR3 is 12 residues long. Germline values: CDR1 SNHLY, CDR2 FYNNEI. V was cut by 9 bases and J by 2 bases, with 5 bases left in between. The CDR3 coding sequence is TGTGCCAGTCGAGCTGGGGCCAACGTCCTGACTTTC. Translating it yields CASRAGANVLTF.

This clone came up a few times. Other DNA variants within this sample encode the same CDR3. J is TRBJ2-1 and V is TRBV6-1; tentative D call: TRBD2 (6 bases). CDR3 length equals 13 residues. With 6 bases removed from V and 3 bases from J, the gap between germline ends came to 9 bases. CDR1 and CDR2 from the germline V gene are MNHNS and SASEGT. The chain's CDR3 is CASSWTNYNEQFF. CDR3 DNA sequence: TGTGCCAGCAGCTGGACTAACTACAATGAGCAGTTCTTC.

The chain links TRBV5-1 to TRBJ2-7, with TRBD2 identical over 9 bases. Germline values: CDR1 SGHRS, CDR2 YFSETQ. After removal of 4 bases from V and 5 bases from J, the junction contained 13 bases not matched to a gene. There are 16 residues in the CDR3. The DNA for the CDR3 is TGCGCCAGCAGCGTGACCCTTAGCGGGAGTCGGAACGAGCAGTACTTC. Translated: CASSVTLSGSRNEQYF.

This chain uses TRBV7-8 with TRBJ2-5; no clear D gene. Trimming left V 4 bases short and J 5 bases short, with 20 bases between. Germline assignment: CDR1 SGHVS and CDR2 FQNEAQ. The CDR3 spans 16 residues. The CDR3 bases are TGTGCCAGCAGCTCCACGGATAGGCTGCGAGGCGAGACCCAGTACTTC. Translated, it gives CASSSTDRLRGETQYF.